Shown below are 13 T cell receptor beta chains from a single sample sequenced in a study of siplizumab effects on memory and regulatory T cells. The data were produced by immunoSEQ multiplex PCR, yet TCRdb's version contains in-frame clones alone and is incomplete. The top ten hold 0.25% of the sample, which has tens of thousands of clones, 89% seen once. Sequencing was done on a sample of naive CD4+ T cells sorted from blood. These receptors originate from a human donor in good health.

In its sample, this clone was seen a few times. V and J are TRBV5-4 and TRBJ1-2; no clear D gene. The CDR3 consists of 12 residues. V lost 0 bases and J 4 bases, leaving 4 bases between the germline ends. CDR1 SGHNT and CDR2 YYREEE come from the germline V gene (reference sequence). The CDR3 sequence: CASSLEGYGYTF. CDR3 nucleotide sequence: TGTGCCAGCAGCTTGGAGGGCTATGGCTACACCTTC.

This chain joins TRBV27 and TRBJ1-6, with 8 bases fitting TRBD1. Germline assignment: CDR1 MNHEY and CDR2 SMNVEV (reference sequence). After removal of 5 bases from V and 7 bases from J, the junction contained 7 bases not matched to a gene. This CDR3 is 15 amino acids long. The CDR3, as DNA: TGTGCCAGCAGTCCCCGGGACAGGCAAAATTCACCCCTCCACTTT. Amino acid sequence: CASSPRDRQNSPLHF.

As DNA, the CDR3 is TGTGCCAGCAGTTTATCGAAGGGGCGATACTATGGCTACACCTTC. The encoded protein is CASSLSKGRYYGYTF. V is TRBV27 and J is TRBJ1-2; weak D call: TRBD1 (5 bases). The CDR3 sequence is 15 residues long. CDR1 MNHEY and CDR2 SMNVEV come from the germline V gene (reference sequence). V lost 0 bases to trimming and J lost 3 bases, with 11 bases between them.

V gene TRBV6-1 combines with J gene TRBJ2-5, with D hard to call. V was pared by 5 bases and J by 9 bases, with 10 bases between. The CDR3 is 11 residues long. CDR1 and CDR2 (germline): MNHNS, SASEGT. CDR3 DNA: TGTGCCAGCAGTCTACCCCTTCCCCAGTACTTC. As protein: CASSLPLPQYF.

In DNA form, the CDR3 reads TGTGCCAGCAGTGACTTGACAGGTTCCTATGGCTACACCTTC. Translation: CASSDLTGSYGYTF. The gene calls are TRBV2 and TRBJ1-2; a weak D match, TRBD1 (6 bases). This CDR3 is built from 14 residues. The germline V gene encodes CDR1 SNHLY and CDR2 FYNNEI. V was clipped by 3 bases and J by 4 bases, with 12 bases between them.

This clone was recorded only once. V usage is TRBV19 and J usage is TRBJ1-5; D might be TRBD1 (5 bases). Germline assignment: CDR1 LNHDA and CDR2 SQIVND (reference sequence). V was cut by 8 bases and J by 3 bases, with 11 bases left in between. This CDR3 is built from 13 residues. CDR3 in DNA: TGTGCCAGTGCTGGGACGGTCAATCAGCCCCAGCATTTT. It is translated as CASAGTVNQPQHF.

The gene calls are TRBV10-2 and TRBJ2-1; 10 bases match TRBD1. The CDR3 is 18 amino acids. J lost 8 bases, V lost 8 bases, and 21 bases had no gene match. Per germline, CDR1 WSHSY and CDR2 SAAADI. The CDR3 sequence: CASEGAFHRTGGIDEQFF. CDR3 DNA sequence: TGCGCCAGCGAGGGAGCGTTCCACCGGACAGGGGGAATAGATGAGCAGTTCTTC.

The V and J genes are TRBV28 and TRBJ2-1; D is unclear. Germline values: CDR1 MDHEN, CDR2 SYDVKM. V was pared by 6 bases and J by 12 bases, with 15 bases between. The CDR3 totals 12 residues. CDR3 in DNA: TGTGCCAGCAGGCCTCAAAAGCAAGGGCAGTTCTTC. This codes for CASRPQKQGQFF.

CDR3 nucleotide sequence: TGTGCCAGCTCTCCTAGCGGGTGGTACCAAGAGACCCAGTACTTC. This gives the protein CASSPSGWYQETQYF. This sequence joins TRBV18 and TRBJ2-5; 8 nucleotides align to TRBD2. Germline-derived CDR1 and CDR2 are KGHSH and LQKENI. The CDR3 sequence is 15 residues long. V shed 6 bases and J 0 bases; nucleotides not matched to a gene: 6.

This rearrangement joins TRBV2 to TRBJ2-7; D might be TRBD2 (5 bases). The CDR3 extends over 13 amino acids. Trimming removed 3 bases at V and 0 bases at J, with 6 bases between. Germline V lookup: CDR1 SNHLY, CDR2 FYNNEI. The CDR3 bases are TGTGCCAGCAGTGATGAGGGCTCCTACGAGCAGTACTTC. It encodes CASSDEGSYEQYF.

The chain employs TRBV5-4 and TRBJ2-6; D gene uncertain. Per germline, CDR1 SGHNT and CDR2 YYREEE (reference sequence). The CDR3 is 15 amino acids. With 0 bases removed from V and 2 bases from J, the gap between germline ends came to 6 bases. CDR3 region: CASSLASAGANVLTF. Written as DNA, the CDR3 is TGTGCCAGCAGCTTGGCGTCGGCTGGGGCCAACGTCCTGACTTTC.

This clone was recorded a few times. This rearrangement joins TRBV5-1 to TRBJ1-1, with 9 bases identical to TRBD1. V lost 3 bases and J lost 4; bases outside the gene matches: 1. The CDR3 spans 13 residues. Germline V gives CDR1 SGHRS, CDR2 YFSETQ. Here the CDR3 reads CASSWDRATEAFF. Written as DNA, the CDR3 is TGCGCCAGCAGCTGGGACAGGGCCACTGAAGCTTTCTTT.

The CDR3 loop reads CASSENGGLGNTIYF. The CDR3, as DNA: TGTGCCAGCAGTGAAAACGGGGGGCTAGGAAACACCATATATTTT. This chain joins TRBV6-1 and TRBJ1-3, with a possible D match to TRBD1 (6 bases). CDR1 is MNHNS, CDR2 SASEGT, per germline. Trimming stripped 2 bases from V and 4 bases from J, with 12 bases between. This CDR3 contains 15 residues.